This T cell receptor (beta chain) stems from a study of blood T cell repertoires in COVID-19. Study-level information: Researchers got acute and convalescent COVID-19 samples from the United States, Italy and Spain.

In the original processing: Nucleated cell counts were estimated from reference gene primer amplification. Produced via immunoSEQ multiplex PCR; TCRdb's table is partial and in-frame only. That table furnishes V, J and clone size, whereas the DNA furnished D and trimming. The repertoire consists of around 120,000 clones, with over 85% occurring once and the leading ten covering about 4%. Trimming took off 5 bases at V and 1 base at J, with 17 bases between the two ends. This CDR3 contains 16 residues. CDR1 and CDR2 from the germline V gene are SGHVS and FNYEAQ. The receptor comes from a man in his fifties with active COVID-19. The sample taken for sequencing was peripheral blood. The V gene is TRBV7-6, the J gene TRBJ1-1; tentatively, D is TRBD1 (5 bases). The CDR3 sequence is CASSLKAGHQNTEAFF. The DNA for the CDR3 is TGTGCCAGCAGCCTCAAGGCAGGACACCAGAACACTGAAGCTTTCTTT.